The rows below give T cell receptor beta chains drawn from one sample of a study of liver allograft versus peripheral blood T cells. TCRdb independently ran MiXCR on the reads; one entry per CDR3 protein. The sample holds 6,000 to 7,000 distinct CDR3 sequences, around 18% seen once. Receptors were obtained from a human patient who had a liver transplant. Some T cells may originate from the graft donor. The CDR3 runs from the conserved cysteine through the conserved F or W. The D gene is left open where the match is weak. Clone size appears in some rows only: once, few, many, or a class for an expanded clone.

clone_size	v_call	d_call	j_call	cdr3_aa	cdr3_nt
.	TRBV2	.	TRBJ2-2	CASSTLGTGTGELFF	TGTGCCAGCAGTACCCTCGGGACGGGTACCGGGGAGCTGTTTTTT
few	TRBV5-6	.	TRBJ2-7	CASSQTYRYEQYF	TGTGCCAGCAGCCAGACCTACCGGTACGAGCAGTACTTC
.	TRBV30	TRBD1	TRBJ1-5	CAWSETGAPLPQHF	TGTGCCTGGAGTGAAACAGGGGCACCTCTGCCCCAGCATTTT
many	TRBV19	.	TRBJ1-6	CASSIWSRAEIPLHF	TGTGCCAGTAGTATCTGGAGCAGGGCCGAGATACCCCTCCACTTT
few	TRBV27	.	TRBJ1-1	CASRGAGVNTEAFF	TGTGCCAGCAGGGGGGCAGGGGTGAACACTGAAGCTTTCTTT
.	TRBV12-3/TRBV12-4	TRBD1	TRBJ1-6	CASSFGDSLHSPLHF	TGTGCCAGCAGTTTTGGGGACAGCTTGCATTCACCCCTCCACTTT
few	TRBV5-6	.	TRBJ1-5	CASSYVNQPQHF	TGTGCCAGCAGCTATGTCAATCAGCCCCAGCATTTT
.	TRBV12-3/TRBV12-4	.	TRBJ2-5	CASSFRQGLGETQYF	TGTGCCAGCAGTTTCCGTCAGGGGCTGGGGGAGACCCAGTACTTC
few	TRBV7-9	TRBD2	TRBJ2-3	CASSPFAGGVTDTQYF	TGTGCCAGCAGCCCCTTCGCGGGGGGAGTCACAGATACGCAGTATTTT
few	TRBV6-5	.	TRBJ1-1	CATILGPYGNTEAFF	TGTGCCACCATCCTGGGGCCATATGGGAACACTGAAGCTTTCTTT
.	TRBV7-9	TRBD1	TRBJ1-2	CASRGAGGNYGYTF	TGTGCTTCCCGGGGGGCAGGGGGAAACTATGGCTACACCTTC
many	TRBV13	TRBD2	TRBJ2-7	CASSKGGDEQYF	TGTGCCAGCAGCAAGGGAGGGGACGAGCAGTACTTC
.	TRBV7-2	.	TRBJ1-2	CASSFRVRTSNYGYTF	TGTGCCAGCAGCTTTCGTGTCAGGACTTCTAACTATGGCTACACCTTC
many	TRBV11-2	.	TRBJ1-2	CASSRDGYGYTF	TGTGCCAGCAGCAGGGACGGCTATGGCTACACCTTC
medium-sized	TRBV29-1	TRBD2	TRBJ2-1	CSVGLAGGLEQFF	TGCAGCGTGGGACTAGCGGGGGGGCTTGAGCAGTTCTTC
.	TRBV12-3/TRBV12-4	.	TRBJ1-1	CASSLWGTEAFF	TGTGCCAGCAGTTTATGGGGCACTGAAGCTTTCTTT
many	TRBV27	.	TRBJ1-2	CASSPGQGFGIYYGYTF	TGTGCCAGCAGTCCCGGCCAGGGTTTTGGGATTTACTATGGCTACACCTTC
many	TRBV27	.	TRBJ1-1	CASSFRPPGNTEAFF	TGTGCCAGCAGTTTTCGTCCTCCGGGGAACACTGAAGCTTTCTTT
few	TRBV10-3	TRBD2	TRBJ2-1	CAISGYSPGLAGGSSYNEQFF	TGTGCCATCAGTGGGTACTCGCCGGGACTAGCGGGGGGGAGCTCCTACAATGAGCAGTTCTTC
many	TRBV6-5	.	TRBJ1-2	CASSPRQVGDGYTF	TGTGCCAGCAGTCCTCGACAGGTCGGAGACGGCTACACCTTC
.	TRBV12-3/TRBV12-4	.	TRBJ1-2	CASTLGGSLGYTF	TGTGCCAGCACCTTGGGCGGGAGCCTGGGCTACACCTTC
many	TRBV6-5	TRBD2	TRBJ2-7	CASSYSSGGEYEQYF	TGTGCCAGCAGTTACTCTAGCGGGGGGGAATACGAGCAGTACTTC
few	TRBV27	.	TRBJ1-2	CVSGGTYGYTF	TGTGTTTCGGGGGGTACCTATGGCTACACCTTC
many	TRBV6-5	.	TRBJ1-1	CASSYQGLNTEAFF	TGTGCCAGCAGTTACCAGGGGTTGAACACTGAAGCTTTCTTT
many	TRBV27	.	TRBJ1-5	CASLGYSNQPQHF	TGTGCCAGTCTAGGTTATAGCAATCAGCCCCAGCATTTT
few	TRBV29-1	.	TRBJ2-1	CSVELRDNDNEQFF	TGCAGCGTTGAGCTCCGGGACAACGACAATGAGCAGTTCTTC
few	TRBV30	.	TRBJ1-1	CAWSPRTLEAFF	TGTGCCTGGAGTCCCCGGACCCTTGAAGCTTTCTTT
medium-sized	TRBV14	.	TRBJ1-5	CASSQGGDQPQHF	TGTGCCAGCAGCCAGGGGGGCGATCAGCCCCAGCATTTT
.	TRBV20-1	.	TRBJ1-1	CSARDDEVRVNTEAFF	TGCAGTGCTAGAGATGACGAGGTGCGGGTGAACACTGAAGCTTTCTTT
medium-sized	TRBV29-1	.	TRBJ1-2	CSVDAFQDKGTYGYTF	TGCAGCGTTGACGCCTTCCAGGACAAGGGGACCTATGGCTACACCTTC
.	TRBV12-3/TRBV12-4	.	TRBJ2-7	CASSRRTDQWEQYF	TGTGCCAGCAGCCGTCGGACCGACCAGTGGGAGCAGTACTTC
.	TRBV30	.	TRBJ1-2	CAWGPDSYGYTF	TGTGCCTGGGGCCCGGACAGCTATGGCTACACCTTC
many	TRBV6-2/TRBV6-3	.	TRBJ2-2	CASSYFKTGELFF	TGTGCCAGCAGCTACTTCAAGACCGGGGAGCTGTTTTTT
.	TRBV12-3/TRBV12-4	TRBD2	TRBJ2-3	CASSWGGVTDTQYF	TGTGCCAGCAGTTGGGGGGGGGTCACAGATACGCAGTATTTT
.	TRBV10-3	.	TRBJ1-2	CAIQRPYGYTF	TGTGCCATACAGAGGCCCTATGGCTACACCTTC
medium-sized	TRBV6-1	.	TRBJ2-1	CASSEAGNREISDEQFF	TGTGCCAGCAGTGAAGCGGGGAACAGGGAGATTAGCGATGAGCAGTTCTTC
many	TRBV7-2	.	TRBJ1-2	CASKTVRYGYTF	TGTGCCAGTAAGACAGTTCGCTATGGCTACACCTTC
.	TRBV9	.	TRBJ2-2	CASSPRGSTGELFF	TGTGCCAGCAGCCCCCGGGGGAGCACCGGGGAGCTGTTTTTT
.	TRBV27	TRBD1	TRBJ1-3	CASSTGVAGNTIYF	TGTGCCAGCTCGACAGGGGTTGCTGGAAACACCATATATTTT
medium-sized	TRBV9	.	TRBJ1-2	CASSSLQGRGYTF	TGTGCCAGCAGCTCATTACAGGGAAGGGGCTACACCTTC
many	TRBV7-9	.	TRBJ2-7	CASSFSYEQYF	TGTGCCAGCAGCTTTTCCTACGAGCAGTACTTC
many	TRBV7-9	.	TRBJ1-2	CASHPQGNYGYTF	TGTGCCAGTCACCCGCAGGGGAACTATGGCTACACCTTC
hyperexpanded	TRBV19	.	TRBJ1-2	CASSIGGESGYTF	TGTGCCAGTAGTATAGGCGGAGAGAGCGGCTACACCTTC
medium-sized	TRBV6-6	.	TRBJ1-1	CASSYGPLENEAFF	TGTGCCAGCAGTTACGGGCCGCTGGAGAATGAAGCTTTCTTT
.	TRBV7-3	.	TRBJ2-1	CASSLIGGDSSYNEQFF	TGTGCCAGCAGCTTAATCGGGGGAGATTCCTCCTACAATGAGCAGTTCTTC
.	TRBV6-5	.	TRBJ1-1	CASTNSGNTEAFF	TGTGCCAGCACGAATTCCGGGAACACTGAAGCTTTCTTT
few	TRBV5-6	TRBD2	TRBJ2-7	CASSPGLSEQYF	TGTGCCAGCAGCCCGGGACTAAGCGAGCAGTACTTC
.	TRBV11-2	TRBD2	TRBJ2-2	CWAGVVGAGELFF	TGTTGGGCGGGGGTGGTTGGAGCCGGGGAGCTGTTTTTT
few	TRBV7-9	.	TRBJ1-2	CASILLSQRSGYTF	TGTGCCAGCATACTCTTATCCCAAAGGTCGGGCTACACCTTC
few	TRBV20-1	TRBD1	TRBJ1-1	CSARSTGEGDTEAFF	TGCAGTGCTAGATCGACAGGGGAAGGAGACACTGAAGCTTTCTTT
many	TRBV19	.	TRBJ2-1	CASSFGQSSYNEQFF	TGTGCCAGTAGTTTTGGGCAGAGCTCCTACAATGAGCAGTTCTTC